The sample holds many counts of the clone carrying this T cell receptor beta chain. The antigen is unknown. Its ends do not fully match the called genes, so a read error is possible. Attachment of unique molecular identifiers was made to individual cDNA molecules. In TCRdb, the 5' RACE reads were re-called with MiXCR into one record per CDR3 protein. The data contain 54,000 or so distinct CDR3 sequences, 5.6% of them singletons. CDR3 size: 12 residues. The germline gives CDR1 SQVTM, CDR2 ANQGSEA. The data derive from a study of early T cells in non-severe SARS-CoV-2 infection. Study-level background: Chains were not paired, and sequencing was done on bulk RNA from unsorted whole blood.

Overall study findings and caveats: Private and CD4 specificities were missed by VDJdb matching, which favored anti-spike CD8 responses.

The sample was whole blood. The V and J genes are TRBV29-1 and TRBJ1-1, with TRBD1 as a possible D gene (5 bases). The TCR was taken from an adult who was a healthcare worker with PCR-confirmed SARS-CoV-2 infection or an uninfected control (not recorded which). Here the CDR3 reads CSGGPGGGEVFF. The CDR3 DNA is TGCAGCGGGGGCCCGGGGGGAGGTGAAGTTTTCTTT.